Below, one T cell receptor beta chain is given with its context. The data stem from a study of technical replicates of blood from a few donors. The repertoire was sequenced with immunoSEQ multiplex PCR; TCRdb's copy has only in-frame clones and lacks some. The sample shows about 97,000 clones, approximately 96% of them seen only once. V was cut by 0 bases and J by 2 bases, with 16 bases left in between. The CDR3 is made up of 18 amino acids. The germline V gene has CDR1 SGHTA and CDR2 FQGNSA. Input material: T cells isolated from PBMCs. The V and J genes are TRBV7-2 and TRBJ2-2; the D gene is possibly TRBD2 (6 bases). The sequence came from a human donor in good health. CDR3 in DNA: TGTGCCAGCAGCTTAGCATTTGGCGGGATGCGCAACACCGGGGAGCTGTTTTTT. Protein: CASSLAFGGMRNTGELFF.